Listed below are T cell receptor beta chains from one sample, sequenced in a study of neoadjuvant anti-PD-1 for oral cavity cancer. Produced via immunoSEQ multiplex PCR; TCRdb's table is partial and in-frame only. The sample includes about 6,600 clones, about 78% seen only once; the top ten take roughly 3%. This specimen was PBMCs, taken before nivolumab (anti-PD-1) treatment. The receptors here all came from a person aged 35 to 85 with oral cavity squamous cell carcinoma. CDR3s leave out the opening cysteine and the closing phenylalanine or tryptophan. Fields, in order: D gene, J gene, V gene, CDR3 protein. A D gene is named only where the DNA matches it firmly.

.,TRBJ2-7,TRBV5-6,ASSLGGTGTYEQY
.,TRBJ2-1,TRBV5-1,ASSLDLAYNEQF
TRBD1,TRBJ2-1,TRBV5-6,ASSLHTGDPLGNEQF
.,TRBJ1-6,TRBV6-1,ASSDRDNSPLH
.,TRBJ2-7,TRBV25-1,ASSPAYEQY
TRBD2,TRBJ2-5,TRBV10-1,ASSPKGAGRETQY
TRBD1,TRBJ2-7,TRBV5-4,ASSRGQGSTYEQY
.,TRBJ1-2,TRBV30,AWSAGGPGYT
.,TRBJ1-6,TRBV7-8,ASSPTRDASPLH
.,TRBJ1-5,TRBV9,ASSPGGTENFKPQH
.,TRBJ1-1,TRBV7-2,ALAEGVLNTEAF
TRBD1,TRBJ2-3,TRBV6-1,ASSEGGQGPDTQY
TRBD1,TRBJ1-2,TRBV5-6,ASSLDGTGLGGYT
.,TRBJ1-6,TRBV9,ASSVLADYNSPLH
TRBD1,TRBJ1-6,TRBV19,ASSIRTGGNYNSPLH
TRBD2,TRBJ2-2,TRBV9,ASSIGGGPPAGELF
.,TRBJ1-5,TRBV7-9,ASSSDTGRNQPQH
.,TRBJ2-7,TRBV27,ASSFALAQYEQY
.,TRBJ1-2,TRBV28,ASSPARDADGYT
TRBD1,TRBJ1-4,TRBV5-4,ASSSGRDRGSEKLF
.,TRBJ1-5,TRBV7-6,ASSLRDPNQPQH
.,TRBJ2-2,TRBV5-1,ASRSGGGQGELF
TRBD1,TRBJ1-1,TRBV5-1,ASSPGTVGNTEAF
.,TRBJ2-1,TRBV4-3,ASSQDLNWVEQF
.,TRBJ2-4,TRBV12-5,ASGLGGAQAKNIQY
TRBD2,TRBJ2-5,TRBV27,ASSSLRGGRETQY
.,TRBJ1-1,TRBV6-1,ASSVEGGGTEAF